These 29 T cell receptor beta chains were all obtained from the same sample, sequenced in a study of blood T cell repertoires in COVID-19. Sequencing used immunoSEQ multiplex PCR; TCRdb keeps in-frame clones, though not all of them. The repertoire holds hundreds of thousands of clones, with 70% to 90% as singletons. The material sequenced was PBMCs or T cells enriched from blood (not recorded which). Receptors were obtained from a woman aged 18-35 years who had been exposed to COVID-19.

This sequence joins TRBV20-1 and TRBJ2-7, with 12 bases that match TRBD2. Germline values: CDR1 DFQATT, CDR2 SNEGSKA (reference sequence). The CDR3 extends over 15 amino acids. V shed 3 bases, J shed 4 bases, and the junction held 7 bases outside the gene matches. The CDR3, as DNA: TGCAGTGCTAGTCCGGCTAGCGGGGGGGCTTACGAGCAGTACTTC. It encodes CSASPASGGAYEQYF.

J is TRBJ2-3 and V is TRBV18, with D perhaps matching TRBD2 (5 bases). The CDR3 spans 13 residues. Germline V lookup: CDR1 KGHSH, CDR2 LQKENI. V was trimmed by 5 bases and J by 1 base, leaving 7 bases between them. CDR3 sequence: CASSTRGTDTQYF. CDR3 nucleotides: TGTGCCAGCTCAACGAGGGGCACAGATACGCAGTATTTT.

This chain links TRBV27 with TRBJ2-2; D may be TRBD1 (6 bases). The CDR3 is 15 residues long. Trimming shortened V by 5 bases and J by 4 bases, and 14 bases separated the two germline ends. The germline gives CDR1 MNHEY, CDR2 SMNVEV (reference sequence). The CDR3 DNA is TGTGCCAGCAGTCCCACAGGGAGAGTCACCGGGGAGCTGTTTTTT. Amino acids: CASSPTGRVTGELFF.

CDR3 in amino acids: CASSQEYRYSGNTIYF. For the CDR3, the DNA is TGTGCCAGCAGCCAAGAGTATCGTTACTCTGGAAACACCATATATTTT. This chain uses TRBV3-1 (or the pseudogene TRBV3-2) with TRBJ1-3; D is undetermined. Trimming took 0 bases from V and 0 from J, leaving 9 bases between them. This CDR3 region has 16 residues. CDR1 and CDR2 (germline): LGHDT, YNNKEL (reference sequence).

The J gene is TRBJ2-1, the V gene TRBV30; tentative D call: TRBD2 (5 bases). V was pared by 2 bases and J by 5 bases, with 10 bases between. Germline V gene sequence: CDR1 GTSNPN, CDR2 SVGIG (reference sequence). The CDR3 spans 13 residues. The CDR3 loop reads CAWSTADHNEQFF. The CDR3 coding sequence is TGTGCCTGGAGTACAGCGGACCACAATGAGCAGTTCTTC.

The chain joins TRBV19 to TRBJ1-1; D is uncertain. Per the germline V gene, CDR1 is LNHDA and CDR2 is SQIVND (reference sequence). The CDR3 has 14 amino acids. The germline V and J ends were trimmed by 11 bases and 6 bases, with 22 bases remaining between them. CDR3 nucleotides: TGTGCCGTCTACCTTGACCCCTCGGGAGCTGAAGCTTTCTTT. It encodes CAVYLDPSGAEAFF.

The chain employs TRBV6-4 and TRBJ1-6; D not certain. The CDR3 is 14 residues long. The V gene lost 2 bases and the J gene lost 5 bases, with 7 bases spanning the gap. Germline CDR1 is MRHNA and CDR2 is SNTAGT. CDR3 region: CASSDGGNNSPLHF. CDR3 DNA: TGTGCCAGCAGTGACGGAGGGAATAATTCACCCCTCCACTTT.

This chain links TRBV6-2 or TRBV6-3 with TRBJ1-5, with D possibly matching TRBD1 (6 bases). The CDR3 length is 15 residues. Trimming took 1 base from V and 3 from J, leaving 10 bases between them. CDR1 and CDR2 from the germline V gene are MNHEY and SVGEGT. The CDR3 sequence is CASSYLQGYNQPQHF. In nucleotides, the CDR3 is TGTGCCAGCAGTTACTTACAGGGTTACAATCAGCCCCAGCATTTT.

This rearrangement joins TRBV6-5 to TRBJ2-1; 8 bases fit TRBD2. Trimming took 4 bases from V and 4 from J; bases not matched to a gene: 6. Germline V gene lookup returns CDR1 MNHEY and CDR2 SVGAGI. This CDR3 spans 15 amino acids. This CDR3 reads CASSSSGSGYNEQFF. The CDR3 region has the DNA TGTGCCAGCAGTTCAAGCGGGAGTGGTTACAATGAGCAGTTCTTC.

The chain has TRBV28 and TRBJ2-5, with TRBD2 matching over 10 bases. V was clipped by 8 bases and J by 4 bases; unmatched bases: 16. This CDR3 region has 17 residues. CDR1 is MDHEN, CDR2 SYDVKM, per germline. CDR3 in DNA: TGTGCCAGCCCCCCGTTGGTCAGCGGGGGGGCTGGAGAGACCCAGTACTTC. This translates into CASPPLVSGGAGETQYF.

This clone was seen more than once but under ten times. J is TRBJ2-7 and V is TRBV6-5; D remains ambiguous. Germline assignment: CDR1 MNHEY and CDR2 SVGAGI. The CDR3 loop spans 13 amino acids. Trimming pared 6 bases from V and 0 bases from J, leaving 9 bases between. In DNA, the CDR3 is TGTGCCAGCAGCCTCATGAGCTCCTACGAGCAGTACTTC. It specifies CASSLMSSYEQYF.

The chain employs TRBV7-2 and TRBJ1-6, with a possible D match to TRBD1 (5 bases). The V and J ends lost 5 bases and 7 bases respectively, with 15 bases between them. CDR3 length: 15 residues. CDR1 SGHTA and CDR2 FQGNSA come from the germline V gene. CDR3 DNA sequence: TGTGCCAGCAGCCCAGACTGGGGCGCAAATTCACCCCTCCACTTT. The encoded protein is CASSPDWGANSPLHF.

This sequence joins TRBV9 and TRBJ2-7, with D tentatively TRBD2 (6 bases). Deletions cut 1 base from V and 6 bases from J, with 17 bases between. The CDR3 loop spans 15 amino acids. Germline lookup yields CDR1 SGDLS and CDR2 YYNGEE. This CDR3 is CASSVSLAGQSEQYF. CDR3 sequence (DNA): TGTGCCAGCAGCGTATCTCTCGCGGGGCAGAGCGAGCAGTACTTC.

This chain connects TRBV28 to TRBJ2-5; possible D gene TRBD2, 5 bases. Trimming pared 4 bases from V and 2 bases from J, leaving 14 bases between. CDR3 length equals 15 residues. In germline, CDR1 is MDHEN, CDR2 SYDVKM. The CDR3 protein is CASSSAGLIQETQYF. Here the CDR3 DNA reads TGTGCCAGCAGTTCCGCCGGACTGATACAAGAGACCCAGTACTTC. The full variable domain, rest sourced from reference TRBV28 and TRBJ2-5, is DVKVTQSSRYLVKRTGEKVFLECVQDMDHENMFWYRQDPGLGLRLIYFSYDVKMKEKGDIPEGYSVSREKKERFSLILESASTNQTSMYLCASSSAGLIQETQYFGPGTRLLVL.

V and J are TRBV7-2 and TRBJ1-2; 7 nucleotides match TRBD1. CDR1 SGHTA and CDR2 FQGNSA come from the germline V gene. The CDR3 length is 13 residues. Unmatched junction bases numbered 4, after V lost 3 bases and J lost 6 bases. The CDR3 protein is CASSFDRANGYTF. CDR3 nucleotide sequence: TGTGCCAGCAGCTTTGACAGGGCCAATGGCTACACCTTC. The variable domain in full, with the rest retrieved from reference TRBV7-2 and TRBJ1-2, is GAGVSQSPSNKVTEKGKDVELRCDPISGHTALYWYRQSLGQGLEFLIYFQGNSAPDKSGLPSDRFSAERTGGSVSTLTIQRTQQEDSAVYLCASSFDRANGYTFGSGTRLTVV.

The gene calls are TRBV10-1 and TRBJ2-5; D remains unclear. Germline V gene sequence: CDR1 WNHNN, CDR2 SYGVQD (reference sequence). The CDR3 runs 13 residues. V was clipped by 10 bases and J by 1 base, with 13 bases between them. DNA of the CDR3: TGCGCCATCGCCTTTGGCCCCCAAGAGACCCAGTACTTC. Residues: CAIAFGPQETQYF.

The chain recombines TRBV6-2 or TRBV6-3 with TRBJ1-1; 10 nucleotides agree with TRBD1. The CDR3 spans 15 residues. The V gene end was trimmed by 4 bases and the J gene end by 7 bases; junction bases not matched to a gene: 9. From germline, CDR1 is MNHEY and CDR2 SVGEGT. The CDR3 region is CASSSLTRDRGEAFF. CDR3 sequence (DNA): TGTGCCAGCAGTTCCTTAACCCGGGACAGGGGTGAAGCTTTCTTT.

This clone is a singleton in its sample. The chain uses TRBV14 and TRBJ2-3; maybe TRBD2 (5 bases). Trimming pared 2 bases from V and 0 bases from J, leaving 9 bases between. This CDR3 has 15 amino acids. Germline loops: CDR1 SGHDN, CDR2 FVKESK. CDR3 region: CASSQRGYSTDTQYF. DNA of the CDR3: TGTGCCAGCAGCCAACGAGGGTATAGCACAGATACGCAGTATTTT.

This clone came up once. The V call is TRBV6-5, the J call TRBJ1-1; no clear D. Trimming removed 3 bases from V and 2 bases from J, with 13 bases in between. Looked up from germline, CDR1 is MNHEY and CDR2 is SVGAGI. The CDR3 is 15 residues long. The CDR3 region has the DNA TGTGCCAGCAGTTATTACAGAACAGAAAACACTGAAGCTTTCTTT. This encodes CASSYYRTENTEAFF.

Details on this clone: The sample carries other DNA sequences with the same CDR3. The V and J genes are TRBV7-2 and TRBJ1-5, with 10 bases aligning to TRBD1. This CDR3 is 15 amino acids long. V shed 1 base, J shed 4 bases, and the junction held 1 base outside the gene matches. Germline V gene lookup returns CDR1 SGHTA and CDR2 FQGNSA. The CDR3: CASSLGTGGNQPQHF. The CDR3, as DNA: TGTGCCAGCAGCTTAGGGACAGGGGGGAATCAGCCCCAGCATTTT.

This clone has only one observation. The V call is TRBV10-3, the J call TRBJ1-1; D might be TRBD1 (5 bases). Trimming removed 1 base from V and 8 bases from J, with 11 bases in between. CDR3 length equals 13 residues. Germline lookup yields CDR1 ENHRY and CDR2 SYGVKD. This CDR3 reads CAISELGGKEAFF. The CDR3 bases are TGTGCCATCAGTGAGTTGGGGGGGAAGGAAGCTTTCTTT.

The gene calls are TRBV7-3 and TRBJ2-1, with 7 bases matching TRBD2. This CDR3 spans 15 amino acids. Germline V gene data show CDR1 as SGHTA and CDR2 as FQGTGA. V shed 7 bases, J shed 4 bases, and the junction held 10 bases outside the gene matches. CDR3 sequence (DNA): TGTGCCAGCACCGAGACTGCTAGCGGTTACAATGAGCAGTTCTTC. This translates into CASTETASGYNEQFF.

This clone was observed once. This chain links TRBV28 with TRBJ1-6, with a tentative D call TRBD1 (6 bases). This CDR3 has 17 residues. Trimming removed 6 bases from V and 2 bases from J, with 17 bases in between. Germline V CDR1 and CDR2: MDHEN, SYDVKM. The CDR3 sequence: CASRKEQGLAYNSPLHF. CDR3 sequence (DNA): TGTGCCAGCAGAAAAGAGCAGGGGCTAGCCTATAATTCACCCCTCCACTTT.

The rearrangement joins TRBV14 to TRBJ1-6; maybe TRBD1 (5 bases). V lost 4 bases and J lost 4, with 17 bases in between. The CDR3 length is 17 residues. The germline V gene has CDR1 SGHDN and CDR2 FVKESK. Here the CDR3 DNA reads TGTGCCAGCAGCCCCGGGACCTGGGAGGCGTATAATTCACCCCTCCACTTT. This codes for CASSPGTWEAYNSPLHF.

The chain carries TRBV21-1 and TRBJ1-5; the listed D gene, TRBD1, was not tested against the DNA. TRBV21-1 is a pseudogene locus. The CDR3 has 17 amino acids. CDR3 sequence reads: CASSKVIGTGRNQPQHF. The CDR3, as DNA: TGTGCCAGCAGCAAAGTCATTGGGACAGGGAGAAATCAGCCCCAGCATTTT.

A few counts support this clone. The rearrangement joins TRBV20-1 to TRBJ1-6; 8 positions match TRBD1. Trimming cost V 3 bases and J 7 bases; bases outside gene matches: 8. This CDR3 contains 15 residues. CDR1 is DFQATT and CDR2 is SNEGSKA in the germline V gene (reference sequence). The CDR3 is CSASRGQDENSPLHF. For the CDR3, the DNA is TGCAGTGCTAGTCGGGGACAGGACGAAAATTCACCCCTCCACTTT.

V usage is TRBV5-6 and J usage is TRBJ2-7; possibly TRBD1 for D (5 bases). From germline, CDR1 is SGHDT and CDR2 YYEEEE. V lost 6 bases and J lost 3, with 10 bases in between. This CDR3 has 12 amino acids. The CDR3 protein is CASTLQGYEQYF. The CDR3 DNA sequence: TGTGCCAGCACCCTCCAGGGCTACGAGCAGTACTTC.

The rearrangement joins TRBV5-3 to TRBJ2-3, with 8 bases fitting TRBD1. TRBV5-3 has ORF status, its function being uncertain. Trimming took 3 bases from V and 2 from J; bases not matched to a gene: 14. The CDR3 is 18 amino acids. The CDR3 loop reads CARSSDRTGPKNTDTQYF. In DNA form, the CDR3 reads TGTGCCAGAAGCTCGGATCGGACAGGGCCAAAAAACACAGATACGCAGTATTTT.

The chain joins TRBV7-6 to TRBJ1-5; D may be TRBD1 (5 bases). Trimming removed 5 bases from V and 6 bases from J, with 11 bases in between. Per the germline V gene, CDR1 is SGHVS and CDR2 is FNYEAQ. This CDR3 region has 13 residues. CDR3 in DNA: TGTGCCAGCAGCCCAAGCAGGGCTCAGCCCCAGCATTTT. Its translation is CASSPSRAQPQHF.